What follows are 8 T cell receptor beta chains derived from one specimen sequenced in a study of blood T cell repertoires in COVID-19. Only in-frame clones appear in the TCRdb table, and some are missing; sequencing was by immunoSEQ multiplex PCR. The sample has approximately 59,000 clones; 80% to 90% are singletons. What was sequenced was peripheral blood. The source is a man older than 75 with acute or convalescent COVID-19.

The chain employs TRBV5-4 and TRBJ2-1, with 10 nucleotides matching TRBD2. Germline values: CDR1 SGHNT, CDR2 YYREEE (reference sequence). The CDR3 is 15 residues long. V was clipped by 4 bases and J by 2 bases; unmatched bases: 3. In DNA, the CDR3 is TGTGCCAGCAGCCTCACTAGCGGGACCTACAATGAGCAGTTCTTC. It yields the protein CASSLTSGTYNEQFF.

The gene calls are TRBV27 and TRBJ1-1; D is uncertain. V lost 3 bases to trimming and J lost 0 bases, with 8 bases between them. This CDR3 is 14 amino acids long. The germline V gene encodes CDR1 MNHEY and CDR2 SMNVEV (reference sequence). The CDR3 protein is CASSFPGVNTEAFF. The CDR3 nucleotides are TGTGCCAGCAGTTTCCCAGGTGTGAACACTGAAGCTTTCTTT.

The rearrangement joins TRBV19 to TRBJ2-1, with D possibly matching TRBD1 (6 bases). The germline V and J ends were trimmed by 5 bases and 9 bases, with 17 bases remaining between them. CDR1 and CDR2 (germline): LNHDA, SQIVND (reference sequence). The CDR3 spans 14 residues. The CDR3 reads CASSEQGRSGEQFF. CDR3 in DNA: TGTGCCAGTAGTGAACAGGGTAGGTCCGGTGAGCAGTTCTTC.

This sequence joins TRBV29-1 and TRBJ1-1; D perhaps matches TRBD1 (6 bases). The CDR3 has 13 residues. V was shortened by 6 bases and J by 1 base, with 12 bases between the two germline ends. CDR1 is SQVTM and CDR2 is ANQGSEA in the germline V gene. The CDR3: CSVQQGGNTEAFF. Here the CDR3 DNA reads TGCAGCGTACAACAGGGCGGGAACACTGAAGCTTTCTTT.

The rearrangement uses TRBV5-6 and TRBJ2-5; the D gene is possibly TRBD1 (6 bases). Germline assignment: CDR1 SGHDT and CDR2 YYEEEE. The CDR3 covers 15 residues. Trimming took 3 bases from V and 4 from J, leaving 16 bases between them. In nucleotides, the CDR3 is TGTGCCAGCAGCTCATCCCTCAGGGGAAGAGAGACCCAGTACTTC. Translating gives CASSSSLRGRETQYF.

This chain links TRBV4-1 with TRBJ1-5; D is uncertain. The V end was cut by 0 bases, the J end by 2 bases, with 17 bases between. The CDR3 has 18 residues. Germline V gene sequence: CDR1 MGHRA, CDR2 YSYEKL. CDR3 protein: CASSQDPGRVEGNQPQHF. The CDR3 coding sequence is TGCGCCAGCAGCCAAGATCCGGGCCGGGTGGAGGGCAATCAGCCCCAGCATTTT.

This chain joins TRBV28 and TRBJ1-2, with D hard to call. CDR3 size: 16 residues. Germline V gene data show CDR1 as MDHEN and CDR2 as SYDVKM. The germline V and J ends were trimmed by 8 bases and 8 bases, with 27 bases remaining between them. CDR3 sequence reads: CASSFIRETLTGGYTF. CDR3 in DNA: TGTGCCAGCTCCTTTATAAGGGAGACTCTCACTGGCGGCTACACCTTC.

The chain links TRBV19 to TRBJ1-3; no clear D gene. Trimming stripped 3 bases from V and 0 bases from J, with 9 bases between. Looked up from germline, CDR1 is LNHDA and CDR2 is SQIVND (reference sequence). CDR3 length: 15 residues. CDR3 nucleotides: TGTGCCAGTAGTATCCAGGCCCGCTCTGGAAACACCATATATTTT. This translates into CASSIQARSGNTIYF.